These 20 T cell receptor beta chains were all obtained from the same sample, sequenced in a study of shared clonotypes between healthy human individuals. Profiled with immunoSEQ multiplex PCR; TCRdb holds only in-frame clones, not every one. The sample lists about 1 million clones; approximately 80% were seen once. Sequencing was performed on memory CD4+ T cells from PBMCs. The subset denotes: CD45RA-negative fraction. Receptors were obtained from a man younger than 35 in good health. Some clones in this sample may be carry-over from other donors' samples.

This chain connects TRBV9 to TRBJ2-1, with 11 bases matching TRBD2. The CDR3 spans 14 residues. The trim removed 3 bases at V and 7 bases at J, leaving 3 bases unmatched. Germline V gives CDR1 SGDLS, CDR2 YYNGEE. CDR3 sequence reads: CASSALAGENEQFF. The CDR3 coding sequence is TGTGCCAGCAGCGCACTAGCGGGAGAGAATGAGCAGTTCTTC.

This CDR3 reads CASSLWGGQGPEKLFF. CDR3 sequence (DNA): TGTGCCAGCAGTTTATGGGGGGGACAGGGTCCTGAAAAACTGTTTTTT. The rearrangement links TRBV27 to TRBJ1-4, with 9 bases fitting TRBD1. This CDR3 spans 16 amino acids. Germline values: CDR1 MNHEY, CDR2 SMNVEV (reference sequence). V lost 1 base, J lost 7 bases, and 7 bases stayed unmatched.

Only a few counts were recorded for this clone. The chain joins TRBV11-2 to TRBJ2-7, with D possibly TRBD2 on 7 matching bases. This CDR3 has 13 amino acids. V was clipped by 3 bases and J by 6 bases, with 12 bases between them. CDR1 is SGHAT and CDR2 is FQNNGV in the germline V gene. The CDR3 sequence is CASSFGGGLEQYF. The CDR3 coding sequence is TGTGCCAGCAGCTTTGGGGGGGGCCTCGAGCAGTACTTC.

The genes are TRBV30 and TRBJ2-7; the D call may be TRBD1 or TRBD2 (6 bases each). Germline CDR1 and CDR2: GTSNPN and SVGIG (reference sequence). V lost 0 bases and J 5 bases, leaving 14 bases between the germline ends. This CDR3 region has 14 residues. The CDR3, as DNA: TGTGCCTGGAGTGTGGGGGGCTCAGTAGACGAGCAGTACTTC. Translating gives CAWSVGGSVDEQYF.

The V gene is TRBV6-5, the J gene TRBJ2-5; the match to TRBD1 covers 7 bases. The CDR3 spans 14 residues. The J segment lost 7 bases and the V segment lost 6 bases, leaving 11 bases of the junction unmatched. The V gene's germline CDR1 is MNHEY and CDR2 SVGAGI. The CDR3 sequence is CASRLNRGGGTQYF. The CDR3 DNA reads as TGTGCCAGCAGGCTTAACAGGGGTGGGGGGACCCAGTACTTC.

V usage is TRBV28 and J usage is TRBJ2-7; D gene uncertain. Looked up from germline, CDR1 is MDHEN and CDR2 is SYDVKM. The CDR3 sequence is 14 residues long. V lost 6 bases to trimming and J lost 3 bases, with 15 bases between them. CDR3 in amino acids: CASSLRSADYEQYF. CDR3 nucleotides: TGTGCCAGCAGCCTCCGGAGTGCCGACTACGAGCAGTACTTC.

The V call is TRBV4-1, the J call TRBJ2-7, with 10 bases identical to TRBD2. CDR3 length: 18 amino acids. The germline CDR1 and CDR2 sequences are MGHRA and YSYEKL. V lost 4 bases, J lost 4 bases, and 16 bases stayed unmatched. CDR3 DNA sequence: TGCGCCAGCAGCCCGGCCCGCCGGGCTAGCGGGAGTACTTACGAGCAGTACTTC. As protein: CASSPARRASGSTYEQYF.

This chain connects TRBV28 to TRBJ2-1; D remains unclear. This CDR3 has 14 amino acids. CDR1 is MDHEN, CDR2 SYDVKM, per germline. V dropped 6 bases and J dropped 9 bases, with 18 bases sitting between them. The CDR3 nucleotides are TGTGCCAGCAGCCCCGCGCGAGCCGCAATTGAGCAGTTCTTC. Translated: CASSPARAAIEQFF.

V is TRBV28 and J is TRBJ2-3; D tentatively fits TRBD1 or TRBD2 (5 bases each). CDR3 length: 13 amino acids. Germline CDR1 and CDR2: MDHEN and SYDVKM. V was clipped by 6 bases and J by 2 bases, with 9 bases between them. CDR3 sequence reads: CASSGDVTDTQYF. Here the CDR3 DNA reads TGTGCCAGCAGCGGGGACGTCACAGATACGCAGTATTTT.

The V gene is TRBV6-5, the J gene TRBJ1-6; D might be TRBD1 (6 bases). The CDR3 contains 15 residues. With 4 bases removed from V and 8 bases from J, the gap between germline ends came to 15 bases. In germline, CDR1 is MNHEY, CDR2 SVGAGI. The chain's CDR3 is CASSSLQGSDSPLHF. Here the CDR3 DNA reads TGTGCCAGCAGTTCCCTTCAGGGGAGCGATTCACCCCTCCACTTT.

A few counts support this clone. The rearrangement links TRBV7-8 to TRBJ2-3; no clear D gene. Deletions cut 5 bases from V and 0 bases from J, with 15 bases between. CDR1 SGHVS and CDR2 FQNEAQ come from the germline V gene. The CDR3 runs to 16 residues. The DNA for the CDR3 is TGTGCCAGCAGCCCCACTCGATTTTCTAGCACAGATACGCAGTATTTT. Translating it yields CASSPTRFSSTDTQYF.

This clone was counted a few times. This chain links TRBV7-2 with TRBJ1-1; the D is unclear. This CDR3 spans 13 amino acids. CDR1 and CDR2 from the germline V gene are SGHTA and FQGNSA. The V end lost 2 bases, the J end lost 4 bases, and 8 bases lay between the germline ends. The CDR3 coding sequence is TGTGCCAGCAGCTTAATGGCGGGCACTGAAGCTTTCTTT. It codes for CASSLMAGTEAFF.

CDR3 DNA sequence: TGTGCCAGCAGCTTAGTACCGGGATACACAGATACGCAGTATTTT. It yields the protein CASSLVPGYTDTQYF. V usage is TRBV7-2 and J usage is TRBJ2-3; possibly TRBD2 for D (5 bases). CDR1 is SGHTA and CDR2 is FQGNSA in the germline V gene. Trimming shortened V by 1 base and J by 2 bases, and 10 bases separated the two germline ends. The CDR3 loop spans 15 amino acids. Filled out from reference TRBV7-2 and TRBJ2-3, the complete variable domain reads GAGVSQSPSNKVTEKGKDVELRCDPISGHTALYWYRQSLGQGLEFLIYFQGNSAPDKSGLPSDRFSAERTGGSVSTLTIQRTQQEDSAVYLCASSLVPGYTDTQYFGPGTRLTVL.

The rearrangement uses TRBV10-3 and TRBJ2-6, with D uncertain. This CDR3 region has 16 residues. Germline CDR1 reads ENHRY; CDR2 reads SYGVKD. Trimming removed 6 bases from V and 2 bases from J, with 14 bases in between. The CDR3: CAIRASVLTGANVLTF. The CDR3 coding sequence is TGTGCCATCAGGGCTTCTGTCCTCACTGGGGCCAACGTCCTGACTTTC.

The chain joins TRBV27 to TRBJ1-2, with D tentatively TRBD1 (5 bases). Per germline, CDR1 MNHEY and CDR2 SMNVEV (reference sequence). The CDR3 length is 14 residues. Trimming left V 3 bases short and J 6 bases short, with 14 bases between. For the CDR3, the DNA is TGTGCCAGCAGTTTGTCAGGGACCAATGATGGCTACACCTTC. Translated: CASSLSGTNDGYTF.

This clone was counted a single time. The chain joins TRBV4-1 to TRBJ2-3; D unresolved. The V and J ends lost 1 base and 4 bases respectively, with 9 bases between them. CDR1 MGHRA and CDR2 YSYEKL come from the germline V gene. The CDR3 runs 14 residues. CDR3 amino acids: CASSQVAPADTQYF. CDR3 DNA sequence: TGCGCCAGCAGCCAAGTCGCCCCGGCAGATACGCAGTATTTT.

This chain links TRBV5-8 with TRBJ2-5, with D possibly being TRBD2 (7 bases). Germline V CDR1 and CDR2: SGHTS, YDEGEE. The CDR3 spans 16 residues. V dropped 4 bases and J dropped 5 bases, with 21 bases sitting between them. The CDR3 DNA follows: TGTGCCAGCAGCAGATACGAGGGGGGGCGCACGGAGACCCAGTACTTC. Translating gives CASSRYEGGRTETQYF.

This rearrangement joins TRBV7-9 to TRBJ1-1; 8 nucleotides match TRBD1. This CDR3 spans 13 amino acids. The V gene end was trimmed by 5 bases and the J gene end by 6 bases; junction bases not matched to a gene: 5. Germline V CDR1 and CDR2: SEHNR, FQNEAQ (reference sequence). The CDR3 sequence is CASSMTGEAEAFF. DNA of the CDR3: TGTGCCAGCAGCATGACAGGGGAGGCTGAAGCTTTCTTT.

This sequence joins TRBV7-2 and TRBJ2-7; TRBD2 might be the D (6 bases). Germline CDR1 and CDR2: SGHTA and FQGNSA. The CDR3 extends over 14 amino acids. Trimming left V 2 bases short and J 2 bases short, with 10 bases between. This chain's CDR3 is CASSLMAGPYEQYF. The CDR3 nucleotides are TGTGCCAGCAGCTTAATGGCGGGACCCTACGAGCAGTACTTC. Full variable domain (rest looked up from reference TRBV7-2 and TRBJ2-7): GAGVSQSPSNKVTEKGKDVELRCDPISGHTALYWYRQSLGQGLEFLIYFQGNSAPDKSGLPSDRFSAERTGGSVSTLTIQRTQQEDSAVYLCASSLMAGPYEQYFGPGTRLTVT.

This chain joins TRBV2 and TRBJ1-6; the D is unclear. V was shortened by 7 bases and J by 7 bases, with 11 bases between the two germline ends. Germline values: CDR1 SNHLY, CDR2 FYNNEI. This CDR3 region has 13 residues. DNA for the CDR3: TGTGCCAGCATGGAGGATCCGAATTCACCCCTCCACTTT. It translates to CASMEDPNSPLHF.